Listed here are 22 T cell receptor beta chains from one sample, sequenced in a study of blood T cell repertoires in COVID-19. Repertoires were generated with immunoSEQ multiplex PCR, while TCRdb's copy carries only in-frame clones and drops some. The sample lists about 250,000 clones; about 80% were seen once. Sequencing input: peripheral blood. The receptors originated from a man over 45 with active or convalescent COVID-19.

This clone was seen once. This chain links TRBV5-5 with TRBJ2-7, with D tentatively TRBD2 (6 bases). The V end lost 1 base, the J end lost 4 bases, and 12 bases lay between the germline ends. CDR3 length: 14 residues. Looked up from germline, CDR1 is SGHKS and CDR2 is YYEKEE (reference sequence). The CDR3 nucleotides are TGTGCCAGCAGCTTGTCGGACGGGGGATACGAGCAGTACTTC. It yields the protein CASSLSDGGYEQYF.

In its sample, this clone was seen a few times. The genes are TRBV6-2 or TRBV6-3 and TRBJ2-5; perhaps TRBD1 as D (5 bases). The CDR3 is 13 amino acids. Germline V CDR1 and CDR2: MNHEY, SVGEGT. Trimming took off 3 bases at V and 5 bases at J, with 10 bases between the two ends. CDR3: CASSYGRVETQYF. The DNA of the CDR3 is TGTGCCAGCAGTTATGGCAGGGTGGAGACCCAGTACTTC.

V gene TRBV10-1 combines with J gene TRBJ2-2, with TRBD1 identical over 9 bases. Trimming removed 8 bases from V and 6 bases from J; junction bases left unmatched: 4. Germline loops: CDR1 WNHNN, CDR2 SYGVQD (reference sequence). CDR3 length: 13 residues. The DNA of the CDR3 is TGCGCCAGCGGGACAGGGAGGGCCGGGGAGCTGTTTTTT. Residues: CASGTGRAGELFF.

This clone occurred a few times. J is TRBJ2-1 and V is TRBV7-3; the match to TRBD1 covers 10 bases. Germline CDR1 reads SGHTA; CDR2 reads FQGTGA. The CDR3 length is 15 residues. Losses at the gene ends were 5 bases for V and 2 bases for J; bases not matched to a gene: 3. The CDR3 sequence is CASSPGTGAYNEQFF. The CDR3, as DNA: TGTGCCAGCAGCCCCGGGACAGGGGCCTACAATGAGCAGTTCTTC.

A single count supports this clone. The chain uses TRBV5-1 and TRBJ1-6; D is possibly TRBD1 (6 bases). V was pared by 3 bases and J by 9 bases, with 13 bases between. This CDR3 comprises 14 residues. Germline V gene data show CDR1 as SGHRS and CDR2 as YFSETQ. This CDR3 reads CASSSGEGVSPLHF. DNA for the CDR3: TGCGCCAGCAGCTCAGGGGAAGGGGTTTCACCCCTCCACTTT.

The DNA of the CDR3 is TGTGCCAGCAGCAAACAGGGTAATGGCTACACCTTC. Protein sequence: CASSKQGNGYTF. The gene calls are TRBV21-1 and TRBJ1-2; the table's D call, TRBD1, was not checked against the DNA. TRBV21-1 is a listed pseudogene. The CDR3 has 12 residues.

This clone was detected only a few times. This rearrangement joins TRBV19 to TRBJ1-4, with 8 nucleotides matching TRBD1. CDR1 and CDR2 from the germline V gene are LNHDA and SQIVND (reference sequence). The CDR3 is 18 amino acids. V lost 6 bases and J lost 0; bases outside the gene matches: 12. In DNA form, the CDR3 reads TGTGCCAGTAGGCCCTATGGACAGGGCCGGGCAACTAATGAAAAACTGTTTTTT. Protein sequence: CASRPYGQGRATNEKLFF.

The chain links TRBV7-9 to TRBJ2-7; 9 bases map to TRBD1. V trimming: 5 bases; J trimming: 1 base; junction bases outside the gene matches: 6. The CDR3 spans 15 residues. The germline V gene encodes CDR1 SEHNR and CDR2 FQNEAQ (reference sequence). CDR3 sequence: CASSEGTGFSYEQYF. CDR3 nucleotide sequence: TGTGCCAGCAGCGAAGGGACAGGGTTTTCCTACGAGCAGTACTTC. Drawing the rest from reference TRBV7-9 and TRBJ2-7, the complete variable domain is DTGVSQNPRHKITKRGQNVTFRCDPISEHNRLYWYRQTLGQGPEFLTYFQNEAQLEKSRLLSDRFSAERPKGSFSTLEIQRTEQGDSAMYLCASSEGTGFSYEQYFGPGTRLTVT.

V and J are TRBV27 and TRBJ1-2; D gene unclear. The CDR3 contains 16 residues. The germline gives CDR1 MNHEY, CDR2 SMNVEV (reference sequence). The V and J ends lost 3 bases and 2 bases respectively, with 16 bases between them. Written as DNA, the CDR3 is TGTGCCAGCAGTTTCGAGGCCCCGGGAGGGAACTATGGCTACACCTTC. Amino acid sequence: CASSFEAPGGNYGYTF.

V and J are TRBV19 and TRBJ2-2, with a possible D match to TRBD2 (5 bases). The CDR3 consists of 15 residues. Germline loops: CDR1 LNHDA, CDR2 SQIVND (reference sequence). Trimming removed 2 bases at V and 6 bases at J, with 13 bases between. The CDR3 bases are TGTGCCAGTAGTATATCCGGCGAGAGGGCCGGGGAGCTGTTTTTT. This sequence encodes CASSISGERAGELFF.

The rearrangement joins TRBV10-3 to TRBJ1-4; no definite D call. This CDR3 has 16 amino acids. Germline V gives CDR1 ENHRY, CDR2 SYGVKD. Trimming removed 3 bases at V and 0 bases at J, with 11 bases between. Written as DNA, the CDR3 is TGTGCCATCAGTGACCCGGGAAAAGCAACTAATGAAAAACTGTTTTTT. It codes for CAISDPGKATNEKLFF.

The chain recombines TRBV3-1 (or the pseudogene TRBV3-2) with TRBJ2-3; 14 positions agree with TRBD2. The CDR3 contains 15 residues. The germline gives CDR1 LGHDT, CDR2 YNNKEL (reference sequence). Unmatched junction bases numbered 3, after V lost 3 bases and J lost 7 bases. The CDR3 reads CASSQGLAGANTQYF. CDR3 nucleotide sequence: TGTGCCAGCAGCCAGGGACTAGCGGGGGCTAATACGCAGTATTTT.

The chain is built from TRBV6-2 or TRBV6-3 and TRBJ2-2, with 7 positions matching TRBD1. The CDR3 loop spans 18 amino acids. Germline V gene data show CDR1 as MNHEY and CDR2 as SVGEGT. V lost 1 base, J lost 0 bases, and 8 bases stayed unmatched. The CDR3 sequence is CASSYFQGDSANTGELFF. The CDR3 region has the DNA TGTGCCAGCAGTTACTTTCAGGGGGATTCCGCGAACACCGGGGAGCTGTTTTTT.

This clone showed up just a few times. V is TRBV6-5 and J is TRBJ1-2; 8 positions agree with TRBD1. Germline V gene sequence: CDR1 MNHEY, CDR2 SVGAGI. Unmatched junction bases numbered 6, after V lost 6 bases and J lost 0 bases. This CDR3 comprises 15 residues. CDR3 DNA sequence: TGTGCCAGCAGCACCACAGGGGGTACTAACTATGGCTACACCTTC. Its protein product is CASSTTGGTNYGYTF.

The chain couples TRBV13 to TRBJ2-1, with TRBD1 identical over 11 bases. Germline V gene sequence: CDR1 PRHDT, CDR2 FYEKMQ (reference sequence). The CDR3 loop spans 15 amino acids. The V segment lost 4 bases and the J segment 6 bases; nucleotides outside the gene matches: 5. The CDR3 DNA reads TGTGCCAGCAGCTCAGCAGGGACAGGGGGCAATGAGCAGTTCTTC. Protein sequence: CASSSAGTGGNEQFF. Full variable domain (outside the CDR3, taken from reference TRBV13 and TRBJ2-1): AAGVIQSPRHLIKEKRETATLKCYPIPRHDTVYWYQQGPGQDPQFLISFYEKMQSDKGSIPDRFSAQQFSDYHSELNMSSLELGDSALYFCASSSAGTGGNEQFFGPGTRLTVL.

The chain couples TRBV30 to TRBJ2-1, with 8 positions matching TRBD2. V lost 0 bases, J lost 6 bases, and 1 base stayed unmatched. The CDR3 is 13 amino acids. The V gene's germline CDR1 is GTSNPN and CDR2 SVGIG (reference sequence). The CDR3 here is CAWSVGTSNEQFF. The CDR3 DNA reads TGTGCCTGGAGTGTGGGGACTAGCAATGAGCAGTTCTTC.

The genes are TRBV19 and TRBJ1-1; TRBD1 is a possible D gene (6 bases). Germline CDR1 LNHDA, CDR2 SQIVND (reference sequence). This CDR3 has 14 amino acids. Trimming pared 1 base from V and 3 bases from J, leaving 9 bases between. CDR3 DNA: TGTGCCAGTAGTATAGCGGGGGGCCACACTGAAGCTTTCTTT. Residues: CASSIAGGHTEAFF.

V and J are TRBV5-1 and TRBJ2-1; 11 bases map to TRBD2. V gave up 4 bases and J gave up 2 bases; unmatched junction bases: 8. Germline loops: CDR1 SGHRS, CDR2 YFSETQ. This CDR3 spans 17 amino acids. For the CDR3, the DNA is TGCGCCAGCAGCACCTCTAGCGGGGGGAATCCCTACAATGAGCAGTTCTTC. It specifies CASSTSSGGNPYNEQFF.

The chain couples TRBV2 to TRBJ1-1; TRBD1 matches 8 bases. The V segment lost 2 bases and the J segment 5 bases; nucleotides outside the gene matches: 4. Germline CDR1 is SNHLY and CDR2 is FYNNEI. The CDR3 totals 14 residues. The CDR3 DNA reads as TGTGCCAGCAGTGAACAGGGGGCAGAAACTGAAGCTTTCTTT. Translating it yields CASSEQGAETEAFF.

The chain links TRBV19 to TRBJ1-5; no definite D call. V was clipped by 3 bases and J by 3 bases, with 9 bases between them. CDR1 is LNHDA and CDR2 is SQIVND in the germline V gene (reference sequence). CDR3 length equals 14 residues. The CDR3 nucleotides are TGTGCCAGTAGTATGGTGAGGCTCAATCAGCCCCAGCATTTT. This translates into CASSMVRLNQPQHF.

The chain has TRBV30 and TRBJ2-1; 8 nucleotides align to TRBD1. Germline loops: CDR1 GTSNPN, CDR2 SVGIG (reference sequence). V lost 2 bases, J lost 4 bases, and 7 bases stayed unmatched. The CDR3 contains 15 residues. CDR3 protein: CAWSTGQGLYNEQFF. In DNA form, the CDR3 reads TGTGCCTGGAGTACTGGACAGGGCTTATACAATGAGCAGTTCTTC.

This chain uses TRBV5-1 with TRBJ1-5, with 9 bases matching TRBD1. Germline loops: CDR1 SGHRS, CDR2 YFSETQ. V was pared by 7 bases and J by 1 base, with 12 bases of the junction left unmatched. The CDR3 extends over 17 amino acids. The CDR3 DNA reads as TGCGCCAGCCGACCCACAGGGGGCCCTCAGAGCAATCAGCCCCAGCATTTT. Protein sequence: CASRPTGGPQSNQPQHF.